These T cell receptor beta chains were read from a single sample in a study of T cell responses to AZD1222 COVID-19 vaccine. Profiling relied on immunoSEQ multiplex PCR, and the TCRdb table lists in-frame clones only, not all of them. Here the sample spans approximately 90,000 clones, 80% to 90% being singletons. This material consisted of peripheral blood, taken on day 0 of AZD1222 vaccination. The receptor set was obtained from an adult in good health. The CDR3 runs from the conserved cysteine through the conserved F or W. D genes are given only for firm matches.

TRBV27	TRBJ1-6	TRBD1	CASRKGQAGTLHF	TGTGCCAGCAGAAAAGGACAGGCGGGAACCCTCCACTTT
TRBV10-2	TRBJ1-5	.	CASSGQNSNQPQHF	TGCGCCAGCAGTGGACAGAATAGCAATCAGCCCCAGCATTTT
TRBV2	TRBJ1-1	TRBD1	CASRREGTGYTEAFF	TGTGCCAGCAGGAGAGAAGGGACAGGTTACACTGAAGCTTTCTTT
TRBV21-1	TRBJ2-7	.	CASSNSHRGFGEQYF	TGTGCCAGCAGCAACAGCCACAGGGGATTCGGCGAGCAGTACTTC
TRBV12-3/TRBV12-4	TRBJ1-2	TRBD1	CATRLTGVSGYTF	TGTGCCACCCGATTGACAGGGGTCTCTGGCTACACCTTC
TRBV2	TRBJ2-1	.	CASRGTFYNEQFF	TGTGCCAGCAGAGGGACTTTTTACAATGAGCAGTTCTTC
TRBV7-2	TRBJ2-1	TRBD2	CASSATSGGGLGQFF	TGTGCCAGCAGCGCCACTAGCGGGGGGGGCTTGGGGCAGTTCTTC
TRBV2	TRBJ2-7	.	CASSPLTYEQYF	TGTGCCAGCAGCCCTTTGACCTACGAGCAGTACTTC
TRBV2	TRBJ1-5	TRBD1	CASSITGGQPQHF	TGTGCCAGCAGTATTACAGGGGGACAGCCCCAGCATTTT
TRBV11-1	TRBJ1-1	.	CASSFRLNTEAFF	TGTGCCAGCAGTTTCCGACTGAACACTGAAGCTTTCTTT
TRBV18	TRBJ1-2	.	CASSRESQAYGYTF	TGTGCCAGCTCTCGAGAAAGCCAGGCTTATGGCTACACCTTC
TRBV29-1	TRBJ1-1	TRBD1	CSSRTGDTEAFF	TGCAGCTCGAGGACAGGGGACACTGAAGCTTTCTTT
TRBV28	TRBJ1-2	TRBD1	CASRPPGTANYGYTF	TGTGCCAGCAGACCCCCCGGGACAGCAAACTATGGCTACACCTTC